Presented here are 20 T cell receptor delta chains from one specimen sequenced in a study of gamma-delta T cells after stem cell transplantation. TCRdb re-processed the RT-PCR reads via CATT. This sample has about 4,500 delta-chain clones, with approximately 15% found just once. Sequences were obtained from gamma-delta T cells. The receptors were sampled from a human donor. It is not recorded whose cells these are; they may come from a transplant donor.

The rearrangement joins TRDV1 to TRDJ1; TRDD3 aligns across 9 bases. Germline V lookup: CDR1 TSWWSYY, CDR2 QGS. This CDR3 region has 22 residues. V dropped 0 bases and J dropped 0; count of bases not matched to a gene: 20. Here the CDR3 reads CALGELPSRTLLGEPYTDKLIF. In nucleotides, the CDR3 is TGTGCTCTTGGGGAACTCCCTAGCCGGACCTTACTGGGGGAGCCGTACACCGATAAACTCATCTTT.

This clone is labeled as medium-sized. V is TRDV1 and J is TRDJ1; weak D call: TRDD3 (6 bases). Germline V gives CDR1 TSWWSYY, CDR2 QGS. The CDR3 runs to 14 residues. Trimming took 5 bases from V and 0 from J, leaving 10 bases between them. The CDR3 loop is CALGRGEDTDKLIF. The CDR3 DNA is TGTGCTCTTGGGAGGGGGGAAGACACCGATAAACTCATCTTT.

This clone has more than one count but fewer than ten. The junction departs from the called germline gene at one end, perhaps through a read error. CDR3 sequence reads: CACDKILGDTWYTRQMFF. The CDR3 region has the DNA TGTGCCTGTGACAAAATACTGGGGGATACCTGGTACACCCGACAGATGTTTTTC. The V call is TRDV2, the J call TRDJ3, with 12 positions matching TRDD3. This CDR3 contains 18 residues. In germline, CDR1 is GEAIGNYY, CDR2 EKD.

The rearrangement links TRDV1 to TRDJ1; possible D gene TRDD3, 6 bases. The J gene, left out of TCRdb, was set here by checking the DNA against germline. The V gene lost 2 bases and the J gene lost 0 bases, with 13 bases spanning the gap. The germline CDR1 and CDR2 sequences are TSWWSYY and QGS. CDR3 length: 16 amino acids. The CDR3 reads CALGEIGGRYTDKLIF. The CDR3, as DNA: TGTGCTCTTGGGGAAATCGGGGGAAGGTACACCGATAAACTCATCTTT.

This clone is labeled large. This same CDR3 is encoded by further DNA sequences in the sample. The rearrangement links TRDV2 to TRDJ1; TRDD3 matches at 10 bases. This CDR3 is built from 19 residues. The trim removed 3 bases at V and 3 bases at J, leaving 18 bases unmatched. CDR1 and CDR2 (germline): GEAIGNYY, EKD. CDR3 region: CACDAIRGTGGSIADKLIF. DNA for the CDR3: TGTGCCTGTGACGCCATTAGAGGTACTGGGGGATCGATAGCCGATAAACTCATCTTT.

This clone was observed a few times. A read error is possible here, since a much larger clone lies one base away. CDR3 in amino acids: CACDTDVGGYAISWDTRQIFF. In DNA form, the CDR3 reads TGTGCCTGTGACACAGACGTTGGGGGATATGCCATCTCCTGGGACACCCGACAGATATTTTTC. V gene TRDV2 combines with J gene TRDJ3, with TRDD3 matching 9 bases. The germline CDR1 and CDR2 sequences are GEAIGNYY and EKD. The CDR3 length is 21 residues.

This clone showed up just a few times. A far more abundant clone sits one base away, making this likely a read error. The chain recombines TRDV2 with TRDJ3, with TRDD3 matching 7 bases. This CDR3 spans 16 amino acids. Germline V gene sequence: CDR1 GEAIGNYY, CDR2 EKD. The CDR3 spells CACDWGSSWDTRQIFF. The CDR3 DNA sequence: TGTGCCTGTGACTGGGGGAGCTCCTGGGACACCCGACAGATATTTTTC.

There is no V gene call, and the J gene is TRDJ3; TRDD3, the table's D call, lacks a check against the DNA. CDR3 size: 18 residues. CDR3 region: CACDTRWGSSLYTLQMFF. In DNA, the CDR3 is TGTGCCTGTGACACACGCTGGGGGAGCTCCTTGTACACCCTACAGATGTTTTTC.

This clone appeared a few times. This chain's CDR3 is CALGEAELLETARNLYKLIF. DNA for the CDR3: TGTGCTCTTGGGGAAGCGGAGTTGCTAGAAACGGCGAGAAATCTCTATAAACTCATCTTT. The V gene is TRDV1, the J gene TRDJ1; D may be TRDD1 (5 bases). Per germline, CDR1 TSWWSYY and CDR2 QGS. The V gene lost 2 bases and the J gene lost 6 bases, with 31 bases spanning the gap. There are 20 residues in the CDR3.

This clone is labeled as medium-sized. This chain joins TRDV2 and TRDJ3; 11 nucleotides line up with TRDD3. The CDR3 loop spans 17 amino acids. Germline CDR1 reads GEAIGNYY; CDR2 reads EKD. V lost 3 bases, J lost 2 bases, and 2 bases stayed unmatched. The CDR3 sequence: CACDWGIRAWDTRQMFF. The CDR3, as DNA: TGTGCCTGTGACTGGGGGATACGCGCCTGGGACACCCGACAGATGTTTTTC.

The chain links TRDV1 to TRDJ1; 9 bases are shared with TRDD3. No J gene was available from TCRdb, and it was assigned here by a germline match of the DNA. The V segment lost 4 bases and the J segment 0 bases; nucleotides outside the gene matches: 27. The V gene's germline CDR1 is TSWWSYY and CDR2 QGS. This CDR3 spans 23 amino acids. The CDR3 loop is CALGGIWSPSALLGDWYTDKLIF. CDR3 DNA: TGTGCTCTTGGGGGCATCTGGTCCCCCAGCGCCCTCCTGGGGGATTGGTACACCGATAAACTCATCTTT.

In its sample, this clone ranks as large. This chain connects TRDV2 to TRDJ1; 10 bases match TRDD3. The V gene's germline CDR1 is GEAIGNYY and CDR2 EKD. The CDR3 spans 17 residues. With V trimmed by 3 bases and J by 0 bases, 9 bases remained unmatched. The CDR3 DNA reads as TGTGCCTGTGACCCTGTACTGGGGGATTCGAACACCGATAAACTCATCTTT. Translated, it gives CACDPVLGDSNTDKLIF.

As regards this clone: One end of the junction fails to match germline, which may point to a read error. Additional DNA sequences in this sample encode the identical CDR3. The chain links TRDV1 to TRDJ3; 7 bases fit TRDD3. The CDR3 totals 17 residues. Germline-derived CDR1 and CDR2 are TSWWSYY and QGS. The CDR3 sequence is CALGAYQGYWDTRQMFF. The CDR3 nucleotides are TGTGCTCTTGGGGCCTACCAGGGATACTGGGACACCCGGCAGATGTTTTTC.

This clone came up a few times. V usage is TRDV1 and J usage is TRDJ1; weak D call: TRDD3 (5 bases). CDR1 and CDR2 (germline): TSWWSYY, QGS. With 7 bases removed from V and 3 bases from J, the gap between germline ends came to 24 bases. CDR3 length: 17 residues. CDR3 sequence (DNA): TGTGCTCTTGTCCCCCGACAGTCCTGGGCTTTGTCCGATAAACTCATCTTT. It is translated as CALVPRQSWALSDKLIF.

For this clone: This may stem from a read error, because a much larger clone lies one nucleotide away. This chain connects TRDV3 to TRDJ1, with 12 bases lining up with TRDD3. There are 19 residues in the CDR3. Germline-derived CDR1 and CDR2 are TVYSNPD and GDNSRS (reference sequence). The V gene end was trimmed by 4 bases and the J gene end by 2 bases; junction bases not matched to a gene: 20. The CDR3 loop is CAYPLRWMALGDTTDKLIF. The CDR3 bases are TGTGCCTACCCCCTAAGATGGATGGCACTGGGGGATACTACCGATAAACTCATCTTT.

The gene calls are TRAV29/DV5 and TRDJ1; TRDD3 aligns across 9 bases. The J gene is not listed in TCRdb, so it was assigned here from a DNA match to germline. There are 19 residues in the CDR3. Germline V gives CDR1 NSMFDY, CDR2 ISSIKDK. Trimming at V came to 1 base and at J to 4 bases, leaving 20 bases not matched to a gene. The CDR3: CAASPSTWRVGGYNDKLIF. The CDR3 DNA sequence: TGTGCAGCAAGCCCTTCTACGTGGAGGGTGGGGGGATACAACGATAAACTCATCTTT.

The chain is built from TRDV1 and TRDJ1, with 11 bases fitting TRDD3. CDR1 TSWWSYY and CDR2 QGS come from the germline V gene. This CDR3 is built from 23 residues. The trim removed 0 bases at V and 0 bases at J, leaving 21 bases unmatched. The CDR3 region is CALGELPFTGGYGVDPYTDKLIF. The CDR3, as DNA: TGTGCTCTTGGGGAACTCCCTTTTACTGGGGGATATGGCGTAGATCCGTACACCGATAAACTCATCTTT.

In this sample, this clone turned up a few times. The rearrangement joins TRDV1 to TRDJ2, with D possibly TRDD2 on 9 matching bases. Germline CDR1 is TSWWSYY and CDR2 is QGS. V lost 5 bases and J 2 bases, leaving 30 bases between the germline ends. The CDR3 runs 21 residues. The CDR3 nucleotides are TGTGCTCTTGGGCTACCCTCGGCCTTCCTACATGGGGGGATATTGACAGCACAACTCTTCTTT. Its translation is CALGLPSAFLHGGILTAQLFF.

This clone has only a few counts. This rearrangement joins TRDV1 to TRDJ1, with 10 bases aligning to TRDD3. V lost 4 bases, J lost 0 bases, and 14 bases stayed unmatched. Germline V gene lookup returns CDR1 TSWWSYY and CDR2 QGS. This CDR3 contains 19 residues. This CDR3 is CALGGPPLPTGGYTDKLIF. In nucleotides, the CDR3 is TGTGCTCTTGGGGGCCCCCCTCTTCCTACTGGGGGATACACCGATAAACTCATCTTT.

This clone is medium-sized. This chain joins TRDV2 and TRDJ1; 7 bases match TRDD2. CDR1 is GEAIGNYY, CDR2 EKD, per germline. V shed 0 bases and J 4 bases; nucleotides not matched to a gene: 25. This CDR3 is 21 amino acids long. Written as DNA, the CDR3 is TGTGCCTGTGACACCAGATCGATTTCCTACGTCCCGGGGGCCGGACACGATAAACTCATCTTT. Amino acid sequence: CACDTRSISYVPGAGHDKLIF.